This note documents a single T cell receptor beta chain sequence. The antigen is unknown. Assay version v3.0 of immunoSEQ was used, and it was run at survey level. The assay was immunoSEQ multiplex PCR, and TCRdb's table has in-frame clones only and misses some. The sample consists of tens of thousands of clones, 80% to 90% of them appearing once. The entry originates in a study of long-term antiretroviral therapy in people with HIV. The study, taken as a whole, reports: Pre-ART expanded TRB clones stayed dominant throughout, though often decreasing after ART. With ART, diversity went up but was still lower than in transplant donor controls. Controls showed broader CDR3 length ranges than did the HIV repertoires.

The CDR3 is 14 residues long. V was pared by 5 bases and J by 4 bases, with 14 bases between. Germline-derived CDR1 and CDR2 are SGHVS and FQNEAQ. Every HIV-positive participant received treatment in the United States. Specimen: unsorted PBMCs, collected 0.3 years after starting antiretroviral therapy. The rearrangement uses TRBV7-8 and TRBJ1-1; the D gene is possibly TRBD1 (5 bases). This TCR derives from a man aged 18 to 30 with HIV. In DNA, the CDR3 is TGTGCCAGCAGCCCCAGGGAGGGGAGCACTGAAGCTTTCTTT. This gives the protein CASSPREGSTEAFF.